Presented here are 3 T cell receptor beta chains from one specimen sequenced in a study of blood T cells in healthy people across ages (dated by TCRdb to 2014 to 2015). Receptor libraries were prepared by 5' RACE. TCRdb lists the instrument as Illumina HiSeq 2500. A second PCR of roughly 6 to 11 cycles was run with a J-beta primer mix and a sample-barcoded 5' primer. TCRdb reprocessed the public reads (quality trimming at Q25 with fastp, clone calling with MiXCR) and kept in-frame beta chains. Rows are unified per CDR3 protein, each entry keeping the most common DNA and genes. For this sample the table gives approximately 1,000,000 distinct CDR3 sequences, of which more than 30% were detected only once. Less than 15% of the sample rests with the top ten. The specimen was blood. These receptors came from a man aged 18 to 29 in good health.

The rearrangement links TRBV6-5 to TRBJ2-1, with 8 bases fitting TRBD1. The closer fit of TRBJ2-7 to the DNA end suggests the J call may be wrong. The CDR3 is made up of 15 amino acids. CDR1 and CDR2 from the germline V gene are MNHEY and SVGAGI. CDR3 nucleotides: TGTGCCAGCAGTGGGGGGACAGGCTCCTACAATGAGCAGTACTTC. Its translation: CASSGGTGSYNEQYF.

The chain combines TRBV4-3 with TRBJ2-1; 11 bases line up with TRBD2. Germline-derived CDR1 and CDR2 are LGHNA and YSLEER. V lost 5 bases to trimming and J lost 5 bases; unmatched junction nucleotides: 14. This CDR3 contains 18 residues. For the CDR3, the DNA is TGCGCCAGCAGCTTGGCTCCCGTCGGGACTAGCGGTCACAATGAGCAGTTCTTC. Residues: CASSLAPVGTSGHNEQFF.

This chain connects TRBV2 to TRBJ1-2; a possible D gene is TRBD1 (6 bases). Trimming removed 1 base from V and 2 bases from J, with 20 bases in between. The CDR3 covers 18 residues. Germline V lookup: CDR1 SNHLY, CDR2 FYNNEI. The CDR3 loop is CASSEVPGRDTLNYGYTF. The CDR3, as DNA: TGTGCCAGCAGTGAAGTCCCGGGGCGGGACACCTTAAACTATGGCTACACCTTC.